The 21 T cell receptor beta chains presented below share a single source sample, sequenced in a study of CD8 T cells in Susac syndrome. Reverse transcription of roughly 0.5 to 1 ug RNA used random hexamers. TCRdb called the immunoSEQ multiplex PCR reads again in MiXCR, with one record for every CDR3 protein. The data contain some 450,000 distinct CDR3 sequences, about 85% of them seen just once; the ten biggest clones take up roughly 0.1%. The sequenced sample consisted of CD8+ T cells from PBMCs. Receptors were obtained from a human donor with multiple sclerosis.

J is TRBJ1-3 and V is TRBV12-3 or TRBV12-4, with D hard to call. This CDR3 is built from 14 residues. V was clipped by 2 bases and J by 0 bases, with 5 bases between them. CDR3 nucleotides: TGTGCCAGCAGTTTACGGAGCTCTGGAAACACCATATATTTT. Translated, it gives CASSLRSSGNTIYF.

This clonotype showed up just once. The chain couples TRBV7-9 to TRBJ2-3; TRBD2 aligns across 11 bases. The CDR3 sequence is 15 residues long. Per the germline V gene, CDR1 is SEHNR and CDR2 is FQNEAQ (reference sequence). V lost 6 bases and J lost 5; bases outside the gene matches: 7. The DNA for the CDR3 is TGTGCCAGCAGTAATAGCGGGAGGGCAATAGATACGCAGTATTTT. It codes for CASSNSGRAIDTQYF.

J is TRBJ2-7 and V is TRBV3-1; D is unresolved. CDR1 LGHDT and CDR2 YNNKEL come from the germline V gene (reference sequence). Trimming took off 3 bases at V and 2 bases at J, with 11 bases between the two ends. This CDR3 is 14 amino acids long. The CDR3 DNA reads TGTGCCAGCAGCCAGTGGGCCGGAGCCTACGAGCAGTACTTC. Protein sequence: CASSQWAGAYEQYF.

The count of this clonotype is one. The chain has TRBV27 and TRBJ2-5; either TRBD1 or TRBD2 may fit D (5 bases each). Germline CDR1 and CDR2: MNHEY and SMNVEV (reference sequence). The V and J ends lost 4 bases and 4 bases respectively, with 13 bases between them. The CDR3 length is 14 residues. The DNA for the CDR3 is TGTGCCAGCAGTTGGGGACCGGGTGGAGAGACCCAGTACTTC. This encodes CASSWGPGGETQYF.

The chain couples TRBV5-4 to TRBJ2-3, with 8 positions matching TRBD2. CDR1 and CDR2 from the germline V gene are SGHNT and YYREEE (reference sequence). This CDR3 comprises 16 residues. The junction had 10 bases not matched to a gene; V was cut back by 2 bases and J by 5 bases. Written as DNA, the CDR3 is TGTGCCAGCAGCTTCTCGACGGGGGGGCCGAAAGATACGCAGTATTTT. Amino acid sequence: CASSFSTGGPKDTQYF.

This clonotype came up a few times. This chain uses TRBV3-1 with TRBJ2-7; TRBD1 agrees at 7 bases. The length of the CDR3 is 14 residues. CDR1 and CDR2 (germline): LGHDT, YNNKEL (reference sequence). After removal of 4 bases from V and 0 bases from J, the junction contained 3 bases not matched to a gene. The CDR3 sequence: CASSLRTGSYEQYF. The CDR3 DNA reads as TGTGCCAGCAGCCTGAGGACAGGCTCCTACGAGCAGTACTTC.

This clonotype was counted only a few times. The gene calls are TRBV7-6 and TRBJ2-3; D possibly uses TRBD1 or TRBD2 (5 bases each). With 5 bases removed from V and 6 bases from J, the gap between germline ends came to 12 bases. CDR1 is SGHVS and CDR2 is FNYEAQ in the germline V gene. There are 13 residues in the CDR3. In DNA form, the CDR3 reads TGTGCCAGCAGCCCCTCAGGGAGCGATACGCAGTATTTT. This sequence encodes CASSPSGSDTQYF.

The V and J genes are TRBV30 and TRBJ2-2; 7 bases match TRBD1. This CDR3 spans 14 amino acids. Trimming at V came to 3 bases and at J to 6 bases, leaving 7 bases not matched to a gene. CDR1 GTSNPN and CDR2 SVGIG come from the germline V gene (reference sequence). CDR3 sequence: CAWRRTGEAGELFF. CDR3 coding DNA: TGTGCCTGGAGGCGGACAGGAGAGGCCGGGGAGCTGTTTTTT.

The chain recombines TRBV11-3 with TRBJ2-1; 10 bases agree with TRBD2. This CDR3 contains 16 residues. Losses at the gene ends were 5 bases for V and 0 bases for J; bases not matched to a gene: 4. Germline loops: CDR1 SGHNT, CDR2 YENEEA. CDR3 sequence reads: CASSPTSGASYNEQFF. The DNA of the CDR3 is TGTGCCAGCAGCCCTACTAGCGGGGCCTCCTACAATGAGCAGTTCTTC.

This rearrangement joins TRBV4-1 to TRBJ2-1; tentative D call: TRBD1 (5 bases). V gave up 3 bases and J gave up 6 bases, with 9 bases separating them. The germline V gene encodes CDR1 MGHRA and CDR2 YSYEKL. The CDR3 runs to 13 residues. The CDR3 sequence is CASSHSGINEQFF. CDR3 in DNA: TGCGCCAGCAGCCATTCAGGGATCAATGAGCAGTTCTTC.

V usage is TRBV30 and J usage is TRBJ1-3; unclear D gene. Between the trimmed V and J ends, which lost 4 bases and 0 bases, there was a span of 10 bases. Germline CDR1 is GTSNPN and CDR2 is SVGIG (reference sequence). This CDR3 spans 14 amino acids. CDR3 sequence reads: CAWKDKISGNTIYF. The CDR3 bases are TGTGCCTGGAAAGACAAAATCTCTGGAAACACCATATATTTT.

V is TRBV5-6 and J is TRBJ2-3, with no clear D. Trimming stripped 7 bases from V and 0 bases from J, with 6 bases between. From germline, CDR1 is SGHDT and CDR2 YYEEEE. This CDR3 has 12 residues. This CDR3 is CASRLSTDTQYF. CDR3 DNA sequence: TGTGCCAGCCGCCTTAGCACAGATACGCAGTATTTT.

The genes are TRBV27 and TRBJ2-7; 11 positions agree with TRBD1. The V gene's germline CDR1 is MNHEY and CDR2 SMNVEV (reference sequence). Losses at the gene ends were 5 bases for V and 2 bases for J; bases not matched to a gene: 5. There are 15 residues in the CDR3. CDR3 region: CASSPGQGVTYEQYF. The CDR3 nucleotides are TGTGCCAGCAGTCCGGGACAGGGGGTGACCTACGAGCAGTACTTC.

CDR3 residues: CASSYTDTSSYEQYF. CDR3 in DNA: TGTGCCAGCAGTTACACAGACACTAGCTCCTACGAGCAGTACTTC. The chain links TRBV6-5 to TRBJ2-7; possibly TRBD2 for D (5 bases). Trimming stripped 2 bases from V and 0 bases from J, with 11 bases between. Germline V gene sequence: CDR1 MNHEY, CDR2 SVGAGI. The CDR3 totals 15 residues.

The CDR3 loop is CASSTGIITIPQHF. CDR3 nucleotides: TGTGCCAGCAGCACCGGAATCATCACTATCCCCCAGCATTTT. This rearrangement joins TRBV2 to TRBJ1-5; D is unresolved. The CDR3 consists of 14 residues. Per germline, CDR1 SNHLY and CDR2 FYNNEI. Trimming cost V 6 bases and J 10 bases, with 19 bases left between them.

The rearrangement uses TRBV19 and TRBJ2-7; a possible D gene is TRBD2 (6 bases). Germline V gives CDR1 LNHDA, CDR2 SQIVND (reference sequence). V was shortened by 0 bases and J by 5 bases, with 17 bases between the two germline ends. This CDR3 contains 16 residues. CDR3 region: CASSIDPAGPAHEQYF. In nucleotides, the CDR3 is TGTGCCAGTAGTATAGATCCGGCGGGGCCCGCCCACGAGCAGTACTTC.

The chain combines TRBV7-6 with TRBJ1-3; possible D gene TRBD1, 6 bases. In germline, CDR1 is SGHVS, CDR2 FNYEAQ. The CDR3 extends over 18 amino acids. Deletions cut 5 bases from V and 0 bases from J, with 20 bases between. The CDR3 spells CASSGHVRGEDSGNTIYF. The CDR3 bases are TGTGCCAGCAGCGGACATGTGAGGGGGGAAGACTCTGGAAACACCATATATTTT.

The rearrangement uses TRBV5-1 and TRBJ2-7; weak D call: TRBD2 (7 bases). The ends were cut back, 1 base at V and 0 bases at J, with 14 bases in the middle. The CDR3 sequence is 16 residues long. Germline CDR1 SGHRS, CDR2 YFSETQ. The CDR3 is CASSLYTGGSSYEQYF. The CDR3 coding sequence is TGCGCCAGCAGCTTGTACACGGGGGGCAGCTCCTACGAGCAGTACTTC. Together with reference TRBV5-1 and TRBJ2-7, the CDR3 gives the full variable domain: KAGVTQTPRYLIKTRGQQVTLSCSPISGHRSVSWYQQTPGQGLQFLFEYFSETQRNKGNFPGRFSGRQFSNSRSEMNVSTLELGDSALYLCASSLYTGGSSYEQYFGPGTRLTVT.

In the case of this clonotype: One junction end does not reproduce the germline sequence, and a read error may be involved. CDR3 in DNA: TGTGCCAGCAGTGACTCCGGGACCGTTAATGGCTACACCTTC. Translating gives CASSDSGTVNGYTF. The V and J genes are TRBV6-6 and TRBJ1-2; D might be TRBD1 (5 bases). CDR1 and CDR2 from the germline V gene are MNHNY and SVGAGI (reference sequence). The CDR3 has 14 amino acids.

J is TRBJ1-1 and V is TRBV4-1, with unresolved D. Trimming took off 0 bases at V and 6 bases at J, with 11 bases between the two ends. This CDR3 is 14 amino acids long. CDR1 is MGHRA, CDR2 YSYEKL, per germline. CDR3: CASSQEEGRAEAFF. The CDR3 DNA reads TGCGCCAGCAGCCAAGAAGAAGGGCGCGCTGAAGCTTTCTTT.

The rearrangement joins TRBV7-3 to TRBJ2-5; 7 bases are a match to TRBD2. V dropped 3 bases and J dropped 5; count of bases not matched to a gene: 6. Looked up from germline, CDR1 is SGHTA and CDR2 is FQGTGA. CDR3 size: 14 residues. This CDR3 reads CASSFAGEGETQYF. CDR3 in DNA: TGTGCCAGCAGCTTCGCGGGGGAAGGGGAGACCCAGTACTTC. Full variable domain (remainder filled in from reference TRBV7-3 and TRBJ2-5): GAGVSQTPSNKVTEKGKYVELRCDPISGHTALYWYRQSLGQGPEFLIYFQGTGAADDSGLPNDRFFAVRPEGSVSTLKIQRTERGDSAVYLCASSFAGEGETQYFGPGTRLLVL.